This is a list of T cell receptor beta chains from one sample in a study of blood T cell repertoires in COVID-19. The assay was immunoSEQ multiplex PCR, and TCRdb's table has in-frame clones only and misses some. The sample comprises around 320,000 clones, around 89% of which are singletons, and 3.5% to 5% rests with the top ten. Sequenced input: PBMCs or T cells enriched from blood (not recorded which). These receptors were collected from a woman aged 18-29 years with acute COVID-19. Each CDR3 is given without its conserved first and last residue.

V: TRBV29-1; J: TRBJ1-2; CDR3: SVPHLHYGYT
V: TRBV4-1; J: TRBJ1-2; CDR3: ASSPEHQWGPDGYT
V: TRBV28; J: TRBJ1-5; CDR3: ASHGRIRTGNNQPQH
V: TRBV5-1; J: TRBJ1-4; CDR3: ASSTQTGGYEKLF
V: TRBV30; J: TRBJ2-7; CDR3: AWTDSSYEQY
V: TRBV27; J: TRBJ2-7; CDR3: ASSSGLPTYEQY
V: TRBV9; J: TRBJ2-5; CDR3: ASSVRTGGQETQY
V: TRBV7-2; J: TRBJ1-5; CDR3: ASSLGTGNQPQH
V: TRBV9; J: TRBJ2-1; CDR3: ASSVRGLNSNEQF
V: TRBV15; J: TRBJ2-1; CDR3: ATSRGSSGGDEQF